This T cell receptor (beta chain) emerged from a study of naive and memory T cell subsets. Study-wide results and limits: Naive repertoires, especially CD8, held a few larger clonotypes, possibly memory cells re-expressing CD45RA.

V was clipped by 6 bases and J by 5 bases, with 8 bases between them. The germline V gene has CDR1 MNHEY and CDR2 SMNVEV (reference sequence). The CDR3 has 12 residues. An equimolar mix of two oligonucleotides served as the beta constant-region primer for TRBC1 and TRBC2. The ligated cDNA underwent four PCR rounds using SP2 and nested alpha and beta constant-region primers. TCRdb redid the calling of the UMI-ligation and nested PCR reads with MiXCR, one entry per CDR3 protein. Among more than 95,000 distinct CDR3 sequences listed, roughly 15% were seen once. This clonotype was seen repeatedly, ten times or more. The target antigen is unknown. Sequential positive selection took CD4 T cells first, then CD8 T cells.

The source of this sequence is a human donor in good health. V gene TRBV27 combines with J gene TRBJ1-5; D gene uncertain. Sequenced input: naive CD8+ T cells from blood. The CDR3 coding sequence is TGTGCCAGCAGGGGATTGGATCAGCCCCAGCATTTT. The encoded protein is CASRGLDQPQHF.